Listed here are 13 T cell receptor beta chains from one sample, sequenced in a study of glioma-infiltrating T cells. TCR alpha and beta CDR3 regions were amplified from RNA using iRepertoire nested multiplex PCR. Via MiXCR, TCRdb re-called the multiplex PCR reads, giving one row per CDR3 protein. The profile shows roughly 100,000 distinct CDR3 sequences, around 29% of them singletons. Sequencing was performed on glioma tissue, nonneoplastic brain tissue, or PBMCs (not recorded which). The receptors were gathered from a human donor with low-grade glioma or glioblastoma, undergoing nonglioma brain surgery, or in good health (not recorded which).

This clonotype appeared many times. V and J are TRBV29-1 and TRBJ2-5; either TRBD1 or TRBD2 may supply D (5 bases each). The CDR3 has 13 residues. The V gene lost 5 bases and the J gene lost 1 base, with 11 bases spanning the gap. Germline V gives CDR1 SQVTM, CDR2 ANQGSEA. The CDR3 DNA is TGCAGCGTTCTTGGGACCATCCAAGAGACCCAGTACTTC. Translated: CSVLGTIQETQYF.

As to this clonotype: A much larger clone differs from this one at a single base, so this may be a read error. J is TRBJ1-2 and V is TRBV12-3 or TRBV12-4; no clear D gene. The CDR3 sequence is 13 residues long. CDR3 nucleotide sequence: TGTGCCGGCAGTAAGGGAAGTCACGGAGGCTACACCTTC. Translating it yields CAGSKGSHGGYTF.

This clonotype turned up a few times. The V and J genes are TRBV7-3 and TRBJ2-2; D is undetermined. Trimming took off 7 bases at V and 2 bases at J, with 11 bases between the two ends. This CDR3 is built from 14 residues. Germline CDR1 SGHTA, CDR2 FQGTGA. CDR3 residues: CASTLGTNTGELFF. CDR3 sequence (DNA): TGTGCCAGCACACTCGGTACTAACACCGGGGAGCTGTTTTTT.

Many counts were recorded for this clonotype. The chain carries TRBV4-3 and TRBJ2-7; D is undetermined. CDR1 and CDR2 (germline): LGHNA, YSLEER. V was clipped by 1 base and J by 0 bases, with 10 bases between them. This CDR3 is 15 amino acids long. CDR3 nucleotide sequence: TGCGCCAGCAGCCAAGCTTGGTATTTCTCCTACGAGCAGTACTTC. Amino acid sequence: CASSQAWYFSYEQYF.

Ten or more counts support this clonotype. The chain recombines TRBV20-1 with TRBJ1-1; D is uncertain. Germline-derived CDR1 and CDR2 are DFQATT and SNEGSKA (reference sequence). The CDR3 sequence is 11 residues long. The V and J ends lost 4 bases and 3 bases respectively, with 6 bases between them. The CDR3 reads CSATKDTEAFF. The DNA for the CDR3 is TGCAGTGCTACGAAAGACACTGAAGCTTTCTTT.

CDR3 DNA sequence: TGCAGCGTTCCACCGGGACTAGCGGGGAGGACCTACAATGAGCAGTTCTTC. Residues: CSVPPGLAGRTYNEQFF. This chain connects TRBV29-1 to TRBJ2-1, with TRBD2 matching 13 bases. The CDR3 has 17 amino acids. V lost 5 bases to trimming and J lost 2 bases; unmatched junction nucleotides: 9. Germline lookup yields CDR1 SQVTM and CDR2 ANQGSEA.

This clonotype showed up many times. The V call is TRBV28, the J call TRBJ1-2; D is unresolved. From germline, CDR1 is MDHEN and CDR2 SYDVKM. This CDR3 spans 12 amino acids. V lost 0 bases to trimming and J lost 4 bases, with 3 bases between them. The CDR3 protein is CASSLWGYGYTF. In nucleotides, the CDR3 is TGTGCCAGCAGTTTATGGGGCTATGGCTACACCTTC.

In this sample, this clonotype turned up many times. This chain links TRBV6-1 with TRBJ2-5; 14 bases are a match to TRBD2. Per germline, CDR1 MNHNS and CDR2 SASEGT. CDR3 length equals 19 residues. V was pared by 2 bases and J by 1 base, with 9 bases of the junction left unmatched. CDR3: CASSERAWGTSGGQETQYF. DNA of the CDR3: TGTGCCAGCAGTGAAAGAGCGTGGGGGACTAGCGGGGGCCAAGAGACCCAGTACTTC.

This clonotype was seen many times. This chain links TRBV7-2 with TRBJ2-3; 7 nucleotides match TRBD1. With 4 bases clipped from V and 1 base from J, the junction kept 5 bases outside the gene matches. The CDR3 has 15 amino acids. Germline CDR1 reads SGHTA; CDR2 reads FQGNSA. The chain's CDR3 is CASSSQGVGTDTQYF. The CDR3 coding sequence is TGTGCCAGCAGCTCCCAGGGGGTCGGCACAGATACGCAGTATTTT.

This clonotype came up many times. This chain links TRBV6-1 with TRBJ2-3, with a tentative D call TRBD2 (6 bases). The CDR3 is 14 amino acids. CDR1 is MNHNS, CDR2 SASEGT, per germline. V was clipped by 2 bases and J by 3 bases, with 9 bases between them. CDR3 sequence (DNA): TGTGCCAGCAGTGAACCGGGGGAGACAGATACGCAGTATTTT. Translating gives CASSEPGETDTQYF.

A note on this clonotype: Since a much larger clone is just one base distant, this may be a read error. The chain uses TRBV7-2 and TRBJ1-4, with D hard to call. The CDR3 has 15 residues. The germline V gene encodes CDR1 SGHTA and CDR2 FQGNSA. Deletions cut 5 bases from V and 5 bases from J, with 15 bases between. The CDR3 reads CASSPRAGENEKLFF. The CDR3, as DNA: TGTGCCAGCAGCCCGAGGGCAGGAGAAAATGAAAAACTGTTTTTT.

The chain is built from TRBV18 and TRBJ1-3; D may be TRBD1 (5 bases). V lost 10 bases and J 3 bases, leaving 16 bases between the germline ends. The germline V gene has CDR1 KGHSH and CDR2 LQKENI. CDR3 size: 14 residues. The CDR3 DNA reads TGTGCCACCACCGGGACCGGCTATGGAAACACCATATATTTT. It is translated as CATTGTGYGNTIYF.

At least ten counts were recorded for this clonotype. The V and J genes are TRBV2 and TRBJ2-1, with D possibly matching TRBD1 (7 bases). Trimming pared 6 bases from V and 7 bases from J, leaving 16 bases between. Germline CDR1 and CDR2: SNHLY and FYNNEI. CDR3 size: 14 residues. This CDR3 reads CASSGRQGRNEQFF. For the CDR3, the DNA is TGTGCCAGCAGCGGGAGACAGGGAAGGAATGAGCAGTTCTTC.